The present TCR beta chain was sequenced within a study of technical replicates of blood from several donors. Trimming removed 8 bases from V and 6 bases from J, with 7 bases in between. Germline loops: CDR1 SNHLY, CDR2 FYNNEI. The CDR3 is 11 residues long. Profiling relied on immunoSEQ multiplex PCR, and the TCRdb table lists in-frame clones only, not all of them. The sample lists 70,000 to 75,000 clones, 85% to 95% occurring once. Sequenced: T cells isolated from PBMCs. This sequence originates from a human donor in good health. V usage is TRBV2 and J usage is TRBJ2-2; D gene ambiguous. CDR3 bases: TGTGCCAGCTTTAGTTCCGGGGAGCTGTTTTTT. Amino acid sequence: CASFSSGELFF.